Listed here are 5 T cell receptor beta chains from one sample, sequenced in a study of cytotoxic CD8 clonotypes in ibrutinib-treated CLL. Measured with immunoSEQ multiplex PCR; TCRdb has only the in-frame clones, and not every one. The table lists some 170,000 clones, roughly 84% of them singletons. Here the sequenced sample was PBMCs, taken at disease progression, from a patient treated with ibrutinib. The receptors here all came from a human donor with chronic lymphocytic leukemia.

V usage is TRBV6-5 and J usage is TRBJ2-1; the match to TRBD2 covers 12 bases. V shed 10 bases, J shed 6 bases, and the junction held 4 bases outside the gene matches. Germline V gene data show CDR1 as MNHEY and CDR2 as SVGAGI. CDR3 length: 13 residues. CDR3 residues: CATGGLAGNEQFF. The CDR3 region has the DNA TGTGCCACCGGGGGACTAGCGGGCAATGAGCAGTTCTTC.

Concerning this clone: Distinct nucleotide sequences in the sample also encode this CDR3. This chain uses TRBV4-3 with TRBJ2-2; D gene unclear. Between the trimmed V and J ends, which lost 0 bases and 2 bases, there was a span of 7 bases. CDR3 length: 15 amino acids. CDR1 LGHNA and CDR2 YSLEER come from the germline V gene. The CDR3 coding sequence is TGCGCCAGCAGCCAAGATGGTCGTAACACCGGGGAGCTGTTTTTT. Translating gives CASSQDGRNTGELFF.

The J gene is TRBJ1-1, the V gene TRBV29-1, with TRBD1 identical over 7 bases. The V segment lost 6 bases and the J segment 6 bases; nucleotides outside the gene matches: 10. This CDR3 is built from 13 residues. Germline CDR1 SQVTM, CDR2 ANQGSEA. Here the CDR3 reads CSVLATGAAEAFF. The CDR3 DNA is TGCAGCGTACTTGCTACAGGGGCGGCTGAAGCTTTCTTT.

The chain joins TRBV19 to TRBJ1-2; D ambiguous. V gave up 6 bases and J gave up 1 base, with 12 bases separating them. The CDR3 extends over 14 amino acids. Germline V CDR1 and CDR2: LNHDA, SQIVND (reference sequence). The CDR3 DNA reads TGTGCCAGTAGGGTAAGACACGATAACTATGGCTACACCTTC. It specifies CASRVRHDNYGYTF.

The chain recombines TRBV19 with TRBJ2-1; 10 bases match TRBD2. The CDR3 contains 15 residues. V lost 4 bases to trimming and J lost 7 bases; unmatched junction nucleotides: 7. CDR1 and CDR2 (germline): LNHDA, SQIVND (reference sequence). CDR3 protein: CASSTLAGAGNEQFF. The DNA of the CDR3 is TGTGCCAGTAGTACCCTAGCGGGAGCGGGGAATGAGCAGTTCTTC.